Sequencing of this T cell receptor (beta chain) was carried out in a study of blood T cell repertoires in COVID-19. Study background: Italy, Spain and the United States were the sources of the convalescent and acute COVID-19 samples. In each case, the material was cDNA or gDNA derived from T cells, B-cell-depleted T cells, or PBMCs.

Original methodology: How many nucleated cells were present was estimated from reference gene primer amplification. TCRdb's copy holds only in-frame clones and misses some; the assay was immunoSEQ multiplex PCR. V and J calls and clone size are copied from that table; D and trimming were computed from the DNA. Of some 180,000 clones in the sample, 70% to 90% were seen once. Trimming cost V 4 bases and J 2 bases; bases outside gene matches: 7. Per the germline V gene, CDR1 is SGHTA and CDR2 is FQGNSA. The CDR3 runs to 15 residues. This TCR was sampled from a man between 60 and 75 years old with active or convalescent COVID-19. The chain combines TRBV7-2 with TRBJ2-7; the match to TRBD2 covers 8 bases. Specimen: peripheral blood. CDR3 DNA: TGTGCCAGCAGCTCAGATCGCGGGGGGCCCTACGAGCAGTACTTC. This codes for CASSSDRGGPYEQYF.